Here is one TCR beta chain with its context. The CDR3 is 14 amino acids. Trimming left V 3 bases short and J 1 base short, with 10 bases between. Germline-derived CDR1 and CDR2 are LGHNA and YSLEER. The sample is drawn from a study of long-term antiretroviral therapy in people with HIV. In the study overall: Collection dates of the earliest samples fall about a decade before the 2015 immediate-ART recommendation.

Version v3.0 of the immunoSEQ assay ran at survey level. The sequencing target was 40,000-50,000 T-cell genomes per sample. Here immunoSEQ multiplex PCR was the method, and the copy in TCRdb shows in-frame clones only, minus some. The sample carries around 8,000 clones, about 85% recorded once. At least one PBMC sample before ART and at least two after were required. Treated in the United States were all of the participants with HIV. Sequenced here: unsorted PBMCs, sampled around 2.7 years before starting antiretroviral therapy. The chain uses TRBV4-3 and TRBJ2-7; D call uncertain. The sequence came from a middle-aged man with HIV. CDR3 DNA: TGCGCCAGCAGCCAGGGCGACGGTTCCTACGAGCAGTACTTC. It specifies CASSQGDGSYEQYF.